This is a list of T cell receptor beta chains from one sample in a study of T cells in Graves' hyperthyroidism and ophthalmopathy. TCRdb redid the calling of the multiplex PCR reads with MiXCR, one entry per CDR3 protein. This table holds 700,000 or so distinct CDR3 sequences, 15% to 20% found once. What was sequenced was blood. Receptor source: a man younger than 35 with Graves' hyperthyroidism. Both conserved end residues are part of each CDR3. The order of the fields is clone size, J gene, V gene, D gene, CDR3 DNA, CDR3 protein. The D gene is left open where the match is weak. Some rows have no size entry. The others give once, few or many, or a class for an expanded clone.

abundance: few
j_gene: TRBJ2-3
v_gene: TRBV29-1
d_gene: -
CDR3nt: TGCAGCGTTGCGGCTCATAGCGCTAGCACAGATACGCAGTATTTT
CDR3aa: CSVAAHSASTDTQYF

abundance: -
j_gene: TRBJ1-4
v_gene: TRBV29-1
d_gene: -
CDR3nt: TGCAGCACCGTGGGACCAACTAATGAAAAACTGTTTTTT
CDR3aa: CSTVGPTNEKLFF

abundance: -
j_gene: TRBJ2-5
v_gene: TRBV9
d_gene: TRBD2
CDR3nt: TGTGCCAGCAGCACCCTAGCGGGAGGGGGAGAGACCCAGTACTTC
CDR3aa: CASSTLAGGGETQYF

abundance: many
j_gene: TRBJ2-7
v_gene: TRBV7-9
d_gene: -
CDR3nt: TGTGCCAGCAGCCACAGGGGGGGCGAGCAGTACTTC
CDR3aa: CASSHRGGEQYF

abundance: many
j_gene: TRBJ2-2
v_gene: TRBV3-1
d_gene: -
CDR3nt: TGTGCCAGCAGCCGAAGCGGGGAGCTGTTTTTT
CDR3aa: CASSRSGELFF

abundance: few
j_gene: TRBJ2-5
v_gene: TRBV4-1
d_gene: TRBD1
CDR3nt: TGCGCCAGCAGCCCGTCGGGACAGCGACCAGACCAGTACTTC
CDR3aa: CASSPSGQRPDQYF

abundance: -
j_gene: TRBJ2-5
v_gene: TRBV9
d_gene: TRBD2
CDR3nt: TGTGCCAGCAGCTCTGCCCAGGGACTAGTGAGGCAAGAGACCCAGTACTTC
CDR3aa: CASSSAQGLVRQETQYF

abundance: many
j_gene: TRBJ2-1
v_gene: TRBV18
d_gene: TRBD2
CDR3nt: TGTGCCAGCTCACCAGAAGCGGGAGGCCTGAATGAGCAGTTCTTC
CDR3aa: CASSPEAGGLNEQFF

abundance: few
j_gene: TRBJ1-6
v_gene: TRBV12-3/TRBV12-4
d_gene: -
CDR3nt: TGTGCCAGCAAACAAGGGGGTAAGGGTTCACCCCTCCACTTT
CDR3aa: CASKQGGKGSPLHF

abundance: many
j_gene: TRBJ1-5
v_gene: TRBV6-2/TRBV6-3
d_gene: -
CDR3nt: TGTGCCAGCAGCAACGGGATTAGCAATCAGCCCCAGCATTTT
CDR3aa: CASSNGISNQPQHF

abundance: -
j_gene: TRBJ2-1
v_gene: TRBV4-3
d_gene: -
CDR3nt: TGCGCCAGCAGCCAAGCGGGACTGCTATACAATGAGCAGTTCTTC
CDR3aa: CASSQAGLLYNEQFF

abundance: many
j_gene: TRBJ2-6
v_gene: TRBV6-1
d_gene: -
CDR3nt: TGTGCCAGCAGCTTAGAGGGCAACTCTGGGGCCAACGTCCTGACTTTC
CDR3aa: CASSLEGNSGANVLTF

abundance: -
j_gene: TRBJ2-2
v_gene: TRBV7-9
d_gene: TRBD2
CDR3nt: TGTGCCAGGGAGCCCCGGACTAGTTGGACCGGGGAGCTGTTTTTT
CDR3aa: CAREPRTSWTGELFF

abundance: few
j_gene: TRBJ1-5
v_gene: TRBV27
d_gene: -
CDR3nt: TGTGCCAGCGGGCTCGGGCGGGTCAATCAGCCCCAGCATTTT
CDR3aa: CASGLGRVNQPQHF

abundance: many
j_gene: TRBJ2-5
v_gene: TRBV27
d_gene: -
CDR3nt: TGTGCCAGCAGTTCCGGACGGAGGGTGGAGACCCAGTACTTC
CDR3aa: CASSSGRRVETQYF

abundance: many
j_gene: TRBJ2-3
v_gene: TRBV20-1
d_gene: TRBD2
CDR3nt: TGCAGTGCTAGACCTTTTGGACTAGCGGGAGCCGAGGGCTACACAGATACGCAGTATTTT
CDR3aa: CSARPFGLAGAEGYTDTQYF

abundance: many
j_gene: TRBJ2-1
v_gene: TRBV12-3/TRBV12-4
d_gene: TRBD2
CDR3nt: TGTGCCAGCACCGGGGGGGTCAGGGTGAACAATGAGCAGTTCTTC
CDR3aa: CASTGGVRVNNEQFF

abundance: -
j_gene: TRBJ2-3
v_gene: TRBV7-9
d_gene: -
CDR3nt: TGTGCCAGCAGTACATCTTTCCCGAGCGGTACAGATACGCAGTATTTT
CDR3aa: CASSTSFPSGTDTQYF

abundance: many
j_gene: TRBJ2-5
v_gene: TRBV20-1
d_gene: -
CDR3nt: TGCAGTGCCCCCTGGACAGCCCAAGAGACCCAGTACTTC
CDR3aa: CSAPWTAQETQYF

abundance: few
j_gene: TRBJ2-1
v_gene: TRBV6-5
d_gene: -
CDR3nt: TGTGCCAGCAGTTTCAGCCGACGGTCACGCTCCTACAATGAGCAGTTCTTC
CDR3aa: CASSFSRRSRSYNEQFF

abundance: many
j_gene: TRBJ2-7
v_gene: TRBV28
d_gene: -
CDR3nt: TGTGCCAGCAGTTACGGCTTGGGGGAGCAGTACTTC
CDR3aa: CASSYGLGEQYF